The clone carrying this T cell receptor (beta chain) came up once. Its antigen is undetermined. The tumor samples were collected prior to definitive surgery or chemotherapy. Germline V lookup: CDR1 SGHRS, CDR2 YFSETQ. V was shortened by 3 bases and J by 0 bases, with 11 bases between the two germline ends. CDR3 length: 15 residues. Sequencing was performed with immunoSEQ multiplex PCR; in TCRdb, only in-frame clones are kept and a portion is missing. This sample carries about 11,000 clones, about four fifths of them seen once, and the ten largest clones take under 8%. This sample is part of a study of high-grade serous ovarian cancer treatment subgroups. Overall study context: Samples averaged 14,192 reads and around 7,000 unique TCR beta rearrangements. General study findings and limits: The analyses considered CDR3 and ignored CDR1 and CDR2. Tumors within one patient showed repertoire similarity of about 0.095 to 0.85.

Source material: tumor tissue. The rearrangement links TRBV5-1 to TRBJ2-3; possible D gene TRBD2, 6 bases. This TCR derives from a human donor with high-grade serous ovarian cancer. The CDR3 DNA reads TGCGCCAGCAGCTCCTCCGGGACTAGCACAGATACGCAGTATTTT. Amino acids: CASSSSGTSTDTQYF.